The 24 T cell receptor beta chains presented below share a single source sample, sequenced in a study of T cell responses to AZD1222 COVID-19 vaccine. The method was immunoSEQ multiplex PCR; TCRdb's version includes in-frame clones alone and lacks a portion of them. The sample holds tens of thousands of clones, roughly three quarters seen once. The material was peripheral blood, obtained 28 days after the second AZD1222 dose. All receptors come from an adult who received the AZD1222 COVID-19 vaccine.

J is TRBJ2-2 and V is TRBV9, with no clear D. Trimming shortened V by 4 bases and J by 8 bases, and 9 bases separated the two germline ends. The CDR3 has 12 residues. Germline assignment: CDR1 SGDLS and CDR2 YYNGEE. The CDR3 DNA reads TGTGCCAGCAGCCCCTGGGGTGGGGAGCTGTTTTTT. This translates into CASSPWGGELFF.

The V gene is TRBV29-1, the J gene TRBJ1-2; D might be TRBD1 (6 bases). The CDR3 has 11 amino acids. V gave up 7 bases and J gave up 2 bases, with 8 bases separating them. In germline, CDR1 is SQVTM, CDR2 ANQGSEA. CDR3 bases: TGCAGCGCGGACAGCAACTATGGCTACACCTTC. Translating gives CSADSNYGYTF.

This clone was found once. V and J are TRBV24-1 and TRBJ2-1; 8 nucleotides agree with TRBD1. The CDR3 contains 15 residues. Trimming removed 4 bases from V and 2 bases from J; junction bases left unmatched: 3. In germline, CDR1 is KGHDR, CDR2 SFDVKD. The DNA of the CDR3 is TGTGCCACCAGTGACAGGGGGCGCACCTACAATGAGCAGTTCTTC. Residues: CATSDRGRTYNEQFF.

This rearrangement joins TRBV4-2 to TRBJ1-2; no reliable D call. Trimming took off 1 base at V and 14 bases at J, with 23 bases between the two ends. Germline V gives CDR1 LGHNA, CDR2 YNFKEQ. The CDR3 has 15 amino acids. CDR3 DNA sequence: TGTGCCAGCAGCCAAGGGCCCGGCAATCTGCCTGGTGGGACCTTC. The encoded protein is CASSQGPGNLPGGTF.

The genes are TRBV18 and TRBJ1-1; D unresolved. The CDR3 covers 14 residues. Per germline, CDR1 KGHSH and CDR2 LQKENI. Trimming removed 6 bases at V and 1 base at J, with 12 bases between. The CDR3 DNA reads as TGTGCCAGCTCTAGGTGGACGGAGAACACTGAAGCTTTCTTT. Translation gives CASSRWTENTEAFF. The whole variable domain, filled in from reference TRBV18 and TRBJ1-1, reads NAGVMQNPRHLVRRRGQEARLRCSPMKGHSHVYWYRQLPEEGLKFMVYLQKENIIDESGMPKERFSAEFPKEGPSILRIQQVVRGDSAAYFCASSRWTENTEAFFGQGTRLTVV.

The chain carries TRBV5-1 and TRBJ1-1; 10 bases match TRBD1. This CDR3 is 16 amino acids long. In germline, CDR1 is SGHRS, CDR2 YFSETQ. V shed 4 bases and J 5 bases; nucleotides not matched to a gene: 11. The CDR3 DNA reads TGCGCCAGCAGCCAATCGACAGGGGGCGCGAGGACTGAAGCTTTCTTT. It translates to CASSQSTGGARTEAFF.

This chain joins TRBV5-1 and TRBJ1-1; D remains ambiguous. Germline V gene data show CDR1 as SGHRS and CDR2 as YFSETQ. CDR3 size: 13 residues. V gave up 4 bases and J gave up 1 base, with 8 bases separating them. CDR3 coding DNA: TGCGCCAGCAGCACACAGACGAACACTGAAGCTTTCTTT. Protein sequence: CASSTQTNTEAFF.

In its sample, this clone ranks as medium-sized. The J gene is TRBJ2-5, the V gene TRBV6-2 or TRBV6-3, with D tentatively TRBD2 (6 bases). With 5 bases removed from V and 7 bases from J, the gap between germline ends came to 11 bases. Germline lookup yields CDR1 MNHEY and CDR2 SVGEGT. The CDR3 consists of 12 residues. Here the CDR3 DNA reads TGTGCCAGCAGTGCTAGCGAACTGACCCAGTACTTC. Amino acid sequence: CASSASELTQYF.

This clone was seen just once. The chain combines TRBV30 with TRBJ2-1; 13 nucleotides align to TRBD2. The CDR3 consists of 14 residues. Germline CDR1 and CDR2: GTSNPN and SVGIG (reference sequence). Germline trimming cut 4 bases from V and 5 bases from J; bases unmatched to any gene: 2. CDR3 loop: CAWTGLAGHNEQFF. Written as DNA, the CDR3 is TGTGCCTGGACGGGACTAGCGGGGCACAATGAGCAGTTCTTC. Full variable domain (missing parts from reference TRBV30 and TRBJ2-1): SQTIHQWPATLVQPVGSPLSLECTVEGTSNPNLYWYRQAAGRGLQLLFYSVGIGQISSEVPQNLSASRPQDRQFILSSKKLLLSDSGFYLCAWTGLAGHNEQFFGPGTRLTVL.

In this sample, this clone turned up once. The CDR3 sequence: CSVGGGGYEQYF. For the CDR3, the DNA is TGCAGCGTTGGTGGGGGGGGCTACGAGCAGTACTTC. The chain recombines TRBV29-1 with TRBJ2-7; 7 nucleotides align to TRBD2. Germline CDR1 is SQVTM and CDR2 is ANQGSEA. Unmatched junction bases numbered 3, after V lost 4 bases and J lost 3 bases. The CDR3 runs to 12 residues.

This CDR3 reads CGKGLYEQYF. The CDR3 DNA reads as TGTGGGAAGGGCCTTTACGAGCAGTACTTC. The V call is TRBV27, the J call TRBJ2-7; no clear D. The germline CDR1 and CDR2 sequences are MNHEY and SMNVEV (reference sequence). This CDR3 is 10 amino acids long.

The chain uses TRBV19 and TRBJ1-3, with D unclear. Per germline, CDR1 LNHDA and CDR2 SQIVND (reference sequence). Trimming shortened V by 5 bases and J by 2 bases, and 7 bases separated the two germline ends. CDR3 size: 13 residues. In nucleotides, the CDR3 is TGTGCCAGTAGTGCCCGACCTGGAAACACCATATATTTT. Translation: CASSARPGNTIYF. Drawing the rest from reference TRBV19 and TRBJ1-3, the complete variable domain is DGGITQSPKYLFRKEGQNVTLSCEQNLNHDAMYWYRQDPGQGLRLIYYSQIVNDFQKGDIAEGYSVSREKKESFPLTVTSAQKNPTAFYLCASSARPGNTIYFGEGSWLTVV.

CDR3: CASSLGQTGANVLTF. The CDR3 DNA reads TGCGCCAGCAGCTTGGGGCAAACTGGGGCCAACGTCCTGACTTTC. J is TRBJ2-6 and V is TRBV5-1; unclear D gene. Trimming cost V 0 bases and J 2 bases, with 6 bases left between them. There are 15 residues in the CDR3. Per germline, CDR1 SGHRS and CDR2 YFSETQ.

V and J are TRBV18 and TRBJ1-2, with TRBD1 matching over 10 bases. The V and J ends lost 6 bases and 4 bases, in that order; junction bases with no gene match: 8. CDR3 length: 15 amino acids. CDR1 is KGHSH and CDR2 is LQKENI in the germline V gene. This CDR3 is CASSPGTGDGYGYTF. The CDR3 nucleotides read TGTGCCAGCTCGCCGGGGACAGGGGATGGCTATGGCTACACCTTC.

This clone was observed a few times. The V and J genes are TRBV2 and TRBJ2-2, with D hard to call. Germline CDR1 and CDR2: SNHLY and FYNNEI. V lost 10 bases and J lost 1, with 7 bases in between. CDR3 length equals 12 residues. The CDR3 DNA reads as TGTGCCACCCAAATGAACACCGGGGAGCTGTTTTTT. Protein sequence: CATQMNTGELFF.

This clone was seen just once. This chain links TRBV5-1 with TRBJ2-3, with D perhaps matching TRBD2 (5 bases). Trimming pared 3 bases from V and 6 bases from J, leaving 17 bases between. Germline CDR1 is SGHRS and CDR2 is YFSETQ. This CDR3 region has 15 residues. The CDR3 coding sequence is TGCGCCAGCAGCTCTTATGGGTCTTCGGGGGATACGCAGTATTTT. It is translated as CASSSYGSSGDTQYF.

This clone is categorized as medium-sized. J is TRBJ1-1 and V is TRBV4-1; 7 bases are shared with TRBD1. With V trimmed by 3 bases and J by 4 bases, 2 bases remained unmatched. In germline, CDR1 is MGHRA, CDR2 YSYEKL. The CDR3 contains 13 residues. The CDR3 sequence: CASSHQGVTEAFF. The CDR3 nucleotides read TGCGCCAGCAGCCATCAGGGGGTCACTGAAGCTTTCTTT.

This chain connects TRBV5-1 to TRBJ2-5; 11 nucleotides match TRBD2. The CDR3 totals 17 residues. Germline V gives CDR1 SGHRS, CDR2 YFSETQ. The ends lost 0 bases at V and 2 bases at J; junction bases unmatched: 6. In nucleotides, the CDR3 is TGCGCCAGCAGCTTGGGACTAGCGGGGACCGCACAAGAGACCCAGTACTTC. Translating it yields CASSLGLAGTAQETQYF.

CDR3 DNA: TGTGCCAGTAGACTAGACGGAACTAGCAATCAGCCCCAGCATTTT. It specifies CASRLDGTSNQPQHF. The gene calls are TRBV19 and TRBJ1-5; D is unresolved. The CDR3 is made up of 15 amino acids. Germline values: CDR1 LNHDA, CDR2 SQIVND (reference sequence). Between the trimmed V and J ends, which lost 6 bases and 0 bases, there was a span of 12 bases.

The rearrangement links TRBV19 to TRBJ2-2, with TRBD2 identical over 10 bases. The CDR3 loop spans 16 amino acids. Per germline, CDR1 LNHDA and CDR2 SQIVND (reference sequence). The ends lost 6 bases at V and 4 bases at J; junction bases unmatched: 8. The CDR3 nucleotides are TGTGCCAGTAGGCCCGAGCGGGAGGGCCGCACCGGGGAGCTGTTTTTT. It codes for CASRPEREGRTGELFF.

This chain joins TRBV27 and TRBJ1-5; D is ambiguous. Trimming cost V 3 bases and J 0 bases, with 6 bases left between them. Per germline, CDR1 MNHEY and CDR2 SMNVEV (reference sequence). The CDR3 consists of 14 residues. Here the CDR3 DNA reads TGTGCCAGCAGTTTTCGACGTAGCAATCAGCCCCAGCATTTT. It is translated as CASSFRRSNQPQHF.

The CDR3 reads CSAPSSGTQYF. DNA for the CDR3: TGCAGTGCTCCTTCTAGCGGTACGCAGTATTTT. The chain uses TRBV20-1 and TRBJ2-3; 7 nucleotides match TRBD2. The CDR3 has 11 residues. Germline V gene data show CDR1 as DFQATT and CDR2 as SNEGSKA (reference sequence). V shed 5 bases, J shed 8 bases, and the junction held 4 bases outside the gene matches.

This clone was seen only once. V and J are TRBV9 and TRBJ2-2; D unresolved. Trimming took 1 base from V and 6 from J, leaving 4 bases between them. The length of the CDR3 is 12 residues. Germline V gives CDR1 SGDLS, CDR2 YYNGEE. The DNA of the CDR3 is TGTGCCAGCAGCGTACGAGCCGGGGAGCTGTTTTTT. This encodes CASSVRAGELFF.

This clone was seen a handful of times. The rearrangement links TRBV11-2 to TRBJ2-1, with no clear D. The CDR3 sequence is 11 residues long. V lost 4 bases and J lost 8, with 6 bases in between. CDR1 and CDR2 from the germline V gene are SGHAT and FQNNGV. The CDR3, as DNA: TGTGCCAGCAGCTCCTCCCATGAGCAGTTCTTC. Translated, it gives CASSSSHEQFF.